The entry that follows covers one T cell receptor beta chain sequence. Its antigen is not identified. The germline V gene encodes CDR1 SGHRS and CDR2 YFSETQ. After removal of 0 bases from V and 8 bases from J, the junction contained 7 bases not matched to a gene. The CDR3 contains 15 residues. PCR was performed using 60 Vbeta and 13 Jbeta primers. Generated by immunoSEQ multiplex PCR, the TCRdb table keeps only in-frame clones and is missing some. The table has under 150,000 clones, roughly 84% seen once. The data originate from a study of cytomegalovirus exposure and HLA in healthy donors. Study-wide results and limits: Some V segments (TRBV6-2 and TRBV6-3 among them) were excluded as indistinguishable.

The chain links TRBV5-1 to TRBJ2-4, with TRBD1 matching 8 bases. This sequence was found in a boy younger than 18 in good health and CMV-seronegative. The material sequenced was PBMCs. CDR3 nucleotides: TGCGCCAGCAGCTTGGGGCAGGGGGCGTCGTACATTCAGTACTTC. This translates into CASSLGQGASYIQYF.